This TCR beta chain was sequenced during a study of T cells in Graves' hyperthyroidism and ophthalmopathy. Worth noting for this clonotype: The antigen is unknown.

This CDR3 region has 11 residues. V gave up 3 bases and J gave up 7 bases, with 4 bases separating them. In germline, CDR1 is MNHNS, CDR2 SASEGT. Study conclusions and caveats: Also found in blood were most expanded thyroid clonotypes above 0.001.

What was amplified from RNA transcripts were TCR beta CDR3 regions. First-round RT-PCR of the TCR CDR3 relied on the HTBI primer set. In TCRdb, the multiplex PCR reads were re-called with MiXCR into one record per CDR3 protein. The sample lists 300,000 to 400,000 distinct CDR3 sequences; around a sixth were seen once. The origin of this receptor is a woman in her fifties or sixties with Graves' hyperthyroidism. Sequences were obtained from blood. This chain joins TRBV6-1 and TRBJ2-1, with D unclear. The CDR3 spells CASSDRNEQFF. The DNA for the CDR3 is TGTGCCAGCAGTGACAGAAATGAGCAGTTCTTC.